The 6 T cell receptor beta chains below come from one sample, sequenced in a study of cytomegalovirus exposure and HLA in healthy donors. Primers included in the PCR were 60 Vbeta and 13 Jbeta primers. TCRdb's copy holds only in-frame clones and misses some; the assay was immunoSEQ multiplex PCR. The sample lists some 130,000 clones; approximately 83% were seen once. Sequencing was done on a sample of PBMCs. The receptors shown here come from a man aged 40-49 years in good health and CMV-seronegative.

The chain employs TRBV7-3 and TRBJ2-7; possibly TRBD2 for D (6 bases). The CDR3 is 14 residues long. Germline CDR1 reads SGHTA; CDR2 reads FQGTGA. V was pared by 0 bases and J by 5 bases, with 11 bases between. CDR3 region: CASSLTGWGDEQYF. DNA of the CDR3: TGTGCCAGCAGCTTAACGGGCTGGGGGGACGAGCAGTACTTC.

This chain connects TRBV18 to TRBJ1-3, with 7 positions matching TRBD1. CDR3 length equals 16 residues. V lost 3 bases, J lost 2 bases, and 7 bases stayed unmatched. Germline V gene lookup returns CDR1 KGHSH and CDR2 LQKENI. CDR3 sequence: CASSPRQGAPGNTIYF. The CDR3 region has the DNA TGTGCCAGCTCACCGCGACAGGGAGCACCTGGAAACACCATATATTTT.

This chain joins TRBV4-1 and TRBJ1-1; 10 bases match TRBD1. Germline loops: CDR1 MGHRA, CDR2 YSYEKL. This CDR3 has 16 amino acids. J was trimmed by 3 bases and V by 1 base; bases with no gene match: 5. This CDR3 is CASSQGWGQGYTEAFF. DNA for the CDR3: TGCGCCAGCAGCCAAGGATGGGGACAGGGGTACACTGAAGCTTTCTTT.

The genes are TRBV13 and TRBJ2-5, with 8 bases that match TRBD2. V dropped 0 bases and J dropped 0; count of bases not matched to a gene: 12. Germline CDR1 is PRHDT and CDR2 is FYEKMQ (reference sequence). The CDR3 is 19 amino acids. For the CDR3, the DNA is TGTGCCAGCAGCTTAGGGCCCGGACTAGCCTTAAGGTACCAAGAGACCCAGTACTTC. Translated, it gives CASSLGPGLALRYQETQYF.

The chain is built from TRBV6-5 and TRBJ2-7; D is perhaps TRBD1 (6 bases). The V gene's germline CDR1 is MNHEY and CDR2 SVGAGI. The CDR3 spans 14 residues. V was pared by 7 bases and J by 2 bases, with 15 bases between. As DNA, the CDR3 is TGTGCCAGCAACCGTCCGGGACAACCCTACGAGCAGTACTTC. This gives the protein CASNRPGQPYEQYF.

This sequence joins TRBV7-6 and TRBJ1-1; possible D gene TRBD1, 5 bases. Looked up from germline, CDR1 is SGHVS and CDR2 is FNYEAQ. V dropped 2 bases and J dropped 1 base, with 5 bases sitting between them. This CDR3 is built from 13 residues. CDR3 loop: CASSLQGNTEAFF. In DNA form, the CDR3 reads TGTGCCAGCAGCTTACAGGGGAACACTGAAGCTTTCTTT.